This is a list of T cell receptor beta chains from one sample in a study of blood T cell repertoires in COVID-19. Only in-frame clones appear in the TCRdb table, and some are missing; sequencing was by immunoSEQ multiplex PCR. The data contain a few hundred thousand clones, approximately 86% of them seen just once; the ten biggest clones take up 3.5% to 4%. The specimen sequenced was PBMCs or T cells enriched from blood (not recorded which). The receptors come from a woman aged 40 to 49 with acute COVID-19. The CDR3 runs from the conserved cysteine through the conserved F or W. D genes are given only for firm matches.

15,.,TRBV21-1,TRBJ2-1,CASNNRGNSYNEQFF
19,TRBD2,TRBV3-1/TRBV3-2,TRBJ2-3,CASSPRGILAGVRADTQYF
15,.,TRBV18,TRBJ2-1,CASSLGLGGDNEQFF
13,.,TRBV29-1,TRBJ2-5,CSVEIGYQETQYF
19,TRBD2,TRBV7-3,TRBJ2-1,CASSLWASGRANSYNEQFF
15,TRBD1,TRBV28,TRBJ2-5,CASSFRGQGGETQYF
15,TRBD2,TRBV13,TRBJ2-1,CASGGSGSLYNEQFF
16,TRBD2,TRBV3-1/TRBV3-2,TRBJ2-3,CASSPGTSGATDTQYF
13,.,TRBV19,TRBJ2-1,CASRPGVGNEQFF
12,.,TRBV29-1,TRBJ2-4,CSVSLVSNIQYF
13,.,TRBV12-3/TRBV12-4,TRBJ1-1,CASSLTGNTEAFF
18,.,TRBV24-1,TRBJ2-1,CATSDSLSRGSSYNEQFF
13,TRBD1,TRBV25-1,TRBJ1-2,CASRAGTDYGYTF
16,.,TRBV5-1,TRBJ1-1,CASSLAGLGGSTEAFF
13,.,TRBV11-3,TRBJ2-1,CASAPGLHNEQFF
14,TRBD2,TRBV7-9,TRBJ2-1,CASSSETSSRSNFF